The rows below give T cell receptor beta chains drawn from one sample of a study of metastatic and nonmetastatic thyroid tumors. Through MiXCR, TCRdb re-clonotyped the PCR reads. Among about 25,000 clones listed, approximately 19% were seen once. Sample: blood. Source of these receptors: a male donor with papillary thyroid cancer or a benign thyroid nodule (not recorded which). Some clones in this sample may be carry-over from other donors' samples. Each CDR3 is given with its conserved first and last residue. The order of the fields is V gene, clone size, D gene, CDR3 protein. D genes are given only for firm matches. Some rows have no size entry. The others give once, few or many, or a class for an expanded clone.

TRBV28 medium-sized . CASSPLPRDTQYF
TRBV5-1 . . CASSLSGHRSSGNTIYF
TRBV6-1 once . CASTEEQGYHNQPQHF
TRBV10-3 many TRBD2 CAISLTSGRRETQYF
TRBV15 many TRBD1 CATSRGQGASNILGEKLFF
TRBV2 many TRBD2 CASSLAGATYEQYF
TRBV28 few TRBD2 CASTSAGVYEQYF
TRBV5-1 . . CASSSRPVVGYNEQFF
TRBV9 many . CASSVGGRGREKLFF
TRBV19 few . CASSGQPGANVLTF
TRBV6-1 . TRBD1 CASSRQGARNEQFF
TRBV24-1 medium-sized . CATSDLRGDERF
TRBV28 medium-sized . CASSRPQWGTKGDEQFF
TRBV5-1 . . CVSSLEVSETQYF
TRBV19 many . CASTIHRTVNTGELFF
TRBV19 . . CASRVSGWPQHF
TRBV20-1 many . CSARDPNLSETQYF